This TCR beta chain derives from a study of vaccination effects on CD4 cells after COVID-19. Study-wide context: Vaccine administered to participants consisted of two doses of either BNT162b2 or mRNA-1273. Study findings and constraints: Whether induced by infection or by vaccine, clones showed marked clonal contraction late after vaccination.

Antigen-specific CD4+ T cells were expanded (with viral peptide pools) by the ViraFEST assay ahead of sequencing. The authors isolated CD4+ T cells after roughly 10 days of culture. Among the vaccine recipients, none had a prior SARS-CoV-2 infection, and nucleocapsid antibodies were negative. About 2.1 million PBMC were seeded per well and grown in the presence of about 9 IU/ml IL-2 and about 10 ug/ml peptides. Half the medium was replaced with IL-2 medium on days 3 and 7. The CDR3 spans 14 residues. V gave up 0 bases and J gave up 4 bases, with 10 bases separating them. Germline lookup yields CDR1 SGDLS and CDR2 YYNGEE. Produced via immunoSEQ multiplex PCR; TCRdb's table is partial and in-frame only. Among 40,000 to 45,000 clones listed, around 78% were seen once. On this clone: Its matching antigen is unknown.

The sequencing here drew on CD4+ T cells from PBMCs cultured with SARS-CoV-2 spike peptides, taken before COVID-19 vaccination. The clonotype originates from a human donor who received a COVID-19 vaccine. The V gene is TRBV9, the J gene TRBJ1-1; D remains unclear. CDR3 sequence: CASSVGWVGTEAFF. The CDR3 region has the DNA TGTGCCAGCAGCGTAGGGTGGGTAGGCACTGAAGCTTTCTTT.